These T cell receptor beta chains were read from a single sample in a study of T cells in localized non-small cell lung cancer. Measured with immunoSEQ multiplex PCR; TCRdb has only the in-frame clones, and not every one. The repertoire holds approximately 54,000 clones, with roughly 88% as singletons. Sequenced here: peripheral blood, sampled before any cancer treatment. The receptor source for this set is a woman aged 40-75 years with stage I lung adenocarcinoma. CDR3s include the opening cysteine and the closing phenylalanine or tryptophan. The D gene is left open where the match is weak. Only some rows state a clone size, as once, few, many or a class for expanded clones.

D gene: .
clone size: .
J gene: TRBJ2-7
V gene: TRBV4-3
CDR3 DNA: TGCGCCAGCAGCCAAGAAGCGGGTTACGAGCAGTACTTC
CDR3 protein: CASSQEAGYEQYF

D gene: .
clone size: .
J gene: TRBJ2-2
V gene: TRBV30
CDR3 DNA: TGTGCCTGGGCCTACACCGGGGAGCTGTTTTTT
CDR3 protein: CAWAYTGELFF

D gene: .
clone size: .
J gene: TRBJ1-1
V gene: TRBV29-1
CDR3 DNA: TGCAGCGCTGAGGGGGGGGAGAACACTGAAGCTTTCTTT
CDR3 protein: CSAEGGENTEAFF

D gene: .
clone size: once
J gene: TRBJ1-2
V gene: TRBV30
CDR3 DNA: TGTGCCTGGGGGGGACCAGGAGATGGCTACACCTTC
CDR3 protein: CAWGGPGDGYTF

D gene: TRBD1
clone size: .
J gene: TRBJ2-3
V gene: TRBV5-1
CDR3 DNA: TGCGCCAGCTTTAAGGACAGGGGTACAAATACGCAGTATTTT
CDR3 protein: CASFKDRGTNTQYF

D gene: TRBD1
clone size: .
J gene: TRBJ2-6
V gene: TRBV10-3
CDR3 DNA: TGTGCCATGGCGGGACAGGGTAACTCTGGGGCCAACGTCCTGACTTTC
CDR3 protein: CAMAGQGNSGANVLTF

D gene: .
clone size: .
J gene: TRBJ2-6
V gene: TRBV21-1
CDR3 DNA: TGTGCCAGCAGCAAGCCGGGAGTCTCTGGGGCCAACGTCCTGACTTTC
CDR3 protein: CASSKPGVSGANVLTF

D gene: TRBD1
clone size: .
J gene: TRBJ2-7
V gene: TRBV7-2
CDR3 DNA: TGTGCCAGCAGCATTTTCCGGGACAGGGTTTTCCACGAGCAGTACTTC
CDR3 protein: CASSIFRDRVFHEQYF

D gene: .
clone size: .
J gene: TRBJ2-1
V gene: TRBV7-9
CDR3 DNA: TGTGCCAGCAGCTTAGCGGGGACCTACAATGAGCAGTTCTTC
CDR3 protein: CASSLAGTYNEQFF

D gene: TRBD1
clone size: .
J gene: TRBJ1-2
V gene: TRBV29-1
CDR3 DNA: TGCAGCGTTGTCGACAGGGGACAAGGCTACACCTTC
CDR3 protein: CSVVDRGQGYTF

D gene: .
clone size: .
J gene: TRBJ1-1
V gene: TRBV4-1
CDR3 DNA: TGCGCCAGCAGCCAAGTCCAGGGAAACACTGAAGCTTTCTTT
CDR3 protein: CASSQVQGNTEAFF

D gene: .
clone size: .
J gene: TRBJ1-1
V gene: TRBV5-6
CDR3 DNA: TGTGCCAGCAGCGTGACAGTTGTAAACACTGAAGCTTTCTTT
CDR3 protein: CASSVTVVNTEAFF

D gene: .
clone size: once
J gene: TRBJ1-2
V gene: TRBV4-3
CDR3 DNA: TGCGCCAGCAGCCAAGATTTGGGGAGCGGCTACACCTTC
CDR3 protein: CASSQDLGSGYTF

D gene: .
clone size: .
J gene: TRBJ1-1
V gene: TRBV9
CDR3 DNA: TGTGCCAGCAGCGTGTCAGGGTATACGGACACTGAAGCTTTCTTT
CDR3 protein: CASSVSGYTDTEAFF

D gene: .
clone size: .
J gene: TRBJ2-7
V gene: TRBV7-8
CDR3 DNA: TGTGCCAGCAGCCCCAGGATTCGGGCCTACGAGCAGTACTTC
CDR3 protein: CASSPRIRAYEQYF

D gene: .
clone size: .
J gene: TRBJ1-2
V gene: TRBV2
CDR3 DNA: TGTGCCAGCAGTGAAGCGGGAAAATATGGCTACACCTTC
CDR3 protein: CASSEAGKYGYTF

D gene: .
clone size: .
J gene: TRBJ2-5
V gene: TRBV2
CDR3 DNA: TGTGCCAGCAGTGGGGGCGGGGAGACCCAGTACTTC
CDR3 protein: CASSGGGETQYF